One and the same sample provided the 15 T cell receptor beta chains below, sequenced in a study of cytomegalovirus exposure and HLA in healthy donors. It was with 60 Vbeta and 13 Jbeta primers that the PCR ran. Method: immunoSEQ multiplex PCR; TCRdb's copy keeps in-frame clones and lacks some. The sample has about 61,000 clones, 87% seen once. Material: PBMCs. These receptors came from a man between 18 and 35 years old in good health and CMV-seronegative.

The CDR3 bases are TGTGCCAGCAGTTTATTACGGTTTCAGCCCCAGCATTTT. Amino acid sequence: CASSLLRFQPQHF. V gene TRBV28 combines with J gene TRBJ1-5, with D unclear. Per the germline V gene, CDR1 is MDHEN and CDR2 is SYDVKM. V lost 1 base and J 6 bases, leaving 7 bases between the germline ends. The length of the CDR3 is 13 residues.

This chain uses TRBV28 with TRBJ2-2; no firm D call. The CDR3 extends over 12 amino acids. V lost 3 bases and J lost 6, with 5 bases in between. Germline assignment: CDR1 MDHEN and CDR2 SYDVKM. The DNA of the CDR3 is TGTGCCAGCAGTTTTAGTGCCGGGGAGCTGTTTTTT. This gives the protein CASSFSAGELFF.

The rearrangement joins TRBV18 to TRBJ2-3; D gene ambiguous. The V gene lost 5 bases and the J gene lost 0 bases, with 9 bases spanning the gap. This CDR3 is built from 14 residues. The V gene's germline CDR1 is KGHSH and CDR2 LQKENI. The CDR3, as DNA: TGTGCCAGCTCAAGGCAGACTAGCACAGATACGCAGTATTTT. This gives the protein CASSRQTSTDTQYF.

The gene calls are TRBV5-1 and TRBJ2-7; 9 nucleotides line up with TRBD1. Trimming removed 5 bases from V and 3 bases from J; junction bases left unmatched: 6. The CDR3 is made up of 14 amino acids. Per the germline V gene, CDR1 is SGHRS and CDR2 is YFSETQ. The chain's CDR3 is CASSSGQGNYEQYF. Written as DNA, the CDR3 is TGCGCCAGCAGTTCGGGACAGGGAAACTACGAGCAGTACTTC.

This chain connects TRBV10-3 to TRBJ1-3; D call uncertain. Between the trimmed V and J ends, which lost 0 bases and 4 bases, there was a span of 4 bases. In germline, CDR1 is ENHRY, CDR2 SYGVKD. The CDR3 spans 13 residues. CDR3 loop: CAISESPGNTIYF. The CDR3 coding sequence is TGTGCCATCAGTGAGTCTCCGGGAAACACCATATATTTT.

The rearrangement links TRBV2 to TRBJ1-1, with D unresolved. In germline, CDR1 is SNHLY, CDR2 FYNNEI. The ends were cut back, 4 bases at V and 8 bases at J, with 11 bases in the middle. This CDR3 is built from 12 residues. CDR3 sequence reads: CASSVSLVEAFF. CDR3 in DNA: TGTGCCAGCAGTGTTTCCCTCGTGGAAGCTTTCTTT.

This chain connects TRBV29-1 to TRBJ2-7, with 15 nucleotides matching TRBD2. Per the germline V gene, CDR1 is SQVTM and CDR2 is ANQGSEA. After removal of 6 bases from V and 2 bases from J, the junction contained 17 bases not matched to a gene. CDR3 length: 19 residues. The CDR3 here is CSVQQGTSGGPDAPYEQYF. The CDR3, as DNA: TGCAGCGTCCAACAAGGGACTAGCGGGGGGCCCGATGCCCCCTACGAGCAGTACTTC.

This chain links TRBV2 with TRBJ2-3, with D maybe TRBD2 (7 bases). CDR3 length: 16 amino acids. Trimming cost V 3 bases and J 4 bases, with 17 bases left between them. Germline CDR1 reads SNHLY; CDR2 reads FYNNEI. CDR3 sequence: CASSDRGGGSPDTQYF. Here the CDR3 DNA reads TGTGCCAGCAGTGATCGGGGCGGGGGCTCGCCAGATACGCAGTATTTT.

This chain uses TRBV28 with TRBJ2-1; D is possibly TRBD2 (6 bases). V was cut by 5 bases and J by 3 bases, with 11 bases left in between. This CDR3 is built from 14 residues. Germline lookup yields CDR1 MDHEN and CDR2 SYDVKM. Here the CDR3 DNA reads TGTGCCAGCAGTACTCCGGGACTCTACAATGAGCAGTTCTTC. This translates into CASSTPGLYNEQFF.

The rearrangement joins TRBV29-1 to TRBJ2-1; a weak D match, TRBD1 (5 bases). Germline loops: CDR1 SQVTM, CDR2 ANQGSEA. The CDR3 loop spans 14 amino acids. Trimming left V 3 bases short and J 1 base short, with 10 bases between. In DNA, the CDR3 is TGCAGCGTTGATCCATCAGGGTCCTACAATGAGCAGTTCTTC. It encodes CSVDPSGSYNEQFF.

The gene calls are TRBV5-1 and TRBJ2-3; 7 nucleotides agree with TRBD1. The CDR3 length is 14 residues. V lost 3 bases, J lost 1 base, and 2 bases stayed unmatched. The germline gives CDR1 SGHRS, CDR2 YFSETQ. The CDR3 reads CASSWGQRTDTQYF. The CDR3 DNA sequence: TGCGCCAGCAGCTGGGGACAGCGCACAGATACGCAGTATTTT.

This clone appeared a single time. This chain connects TRBV30 to TRBJ2-7, with D possibly being TRBD1 (5 bases). The CDR3 is 14 residues long. Germline CDR1 and CDR2: GTSNPN and SVGIG (reference sequence). V lost 4 bases, J lost 0 bases, and 13 bases lay in between. DNA for the CDR3: TGTGCCTGGACCCTAGGGGCATCCTCCTACGAGCAGTACTTC. The encoded protein is CAWTLGASSYEQYF. The variable domain in full, completed from reference TRBV30 and TRBJ2-7, reads SQTIHQWPATLVQPVGSPLSLECTVEGTSNPNLYWYRQAAGRGLQLLFYSVGIGQISSEVPQNLSASRPQDRQFILSSKKLLLSDSGFYLCAWTLGASSYEQYFGPGTRLTVT.

V is TRBV11-3 and J is TRBJ1-1; 10 positions match TRBD1. The junction had 1 base not matched to a gene; V was cut back by 2 bases and J by 1 base. The CDR3 is 15 amino acids. The germline CDR1 and CDR2 sequences are SGHNT and YENEEA. CDR3 sequence reads: CASSLRQGANTEAFF. The CDR3 DNA follows: TGTGCCAGCAGCTTACGACAGGGGGCGAACACTGAAGCTTTCTTT. The whole variable domain, remainder taken from reference TRBV11-3 and TRBJ1-1, is EAGVVQSPRYKIIEKKQPVAFWCNPISGHNTLYWYLQNLGQGPELLIRYENEEAVDDSQLPKDRFSAERLKGVDSTLKIQPAELGDSAVYLCASSLRQGANTEAFFGQGTRLTVV.

This clone was seen a single time. The J gene is TRBJ2-1, the V gene TRBV15; D possibly corresponds to TRBD2 (5 bases). Trimming cost V 1 base and J 7 bases, with 14 bases left between them. Germline CDR1 and CDR2: LNHNV and YYDKDF (reference sequence). This CDR3 region has 15 residues. This CDR3 is CATSRGGVRPNEQFF. The CDR3 nucleotides are TGTGCCACCAGCAGAGGGGGAGTACGTCCAAATGAGCAGTTCTTC.

The chain combines TRBV12-5 with TRBJ2-7; TRBD2 matches 9 bases. The CDR3 is 17 residues long. Looked up from germline, CDR1 is LGHNT and CDR2 is FRNRAP. J was trimmed by 2 bases and V by 5 bases; bases with no gene match: 13. The CDR3: CASGPSPSGTSTYEQYF. CDR3 nucleotide sequence: TGTGCTAGTGGTCCCTCTCCTTCCGGGACTAGCACCTACGAGCAGTACTTC. The full variable domain, rest sourced from reference TRBV12-5 and TRBJ2-7, is DARVTQTPRHKVTEMGQEVTMRCQPILGHNTVFWYRQTMMQGLELLAYFRNRAPLDDSGMPKDRFSAEMPDATLATLKIQPSEPRDSAVYFCASGPSPSGTSTYEQYFGPGTRLTVT.